The 21 T cell receptor beta chains below come from one sample, sequenced in a study of T-cell memory formation after mild COVID-19. TCRdb redid the calling of the 5' RACE reads with MiXCR, one entry per CDR3 protein. The sample lists 120,000 or so distinct CDR3 sequences, about 16% occurring once. Sequences were obtained from PBMCs or a T cell subset sorted from them (not recorded which). The receptors stem from an adult woman who had mild COVID-19 (a few samples of this study predate the infection). Cell type and time point are not known.

The CDR3 region is CASSLAGGNQPQHF. The CDR3, as DNA: TGTGCCAGCAGCTTAGCAGGGGGCAATCAGCCCCAGCATTTT. The V gene is TRBV7-2, the J gene TRBJ1-5; possible D gene TRBD1, 5 bases. Germline assignment: CDR1 SGHTA and CDR2 FQGNSA. This CDR3 has 14 residues. The V and J ends lost 0 bases and 2 bases respectively, with 5 bases between them. Supplemented by reference TRBV7-2 and TRBJ1-5, the full variable domain reads GAGVSQSPSNKVTEKGKDVELRCDPISGHTALYWYRQSLGQGLEFLIYFQGNSAPDKSGLPSDRFSAERTGGSVSTLTIQRTQQEDSAVYLCASSLAGGNQPQHFGDGTRLSIL.

This clonotype was detected ten times or more. This sequence joins TRBV12-3 or TRBV12-4 and TRBJ2-7; no clear D. With 6 bases removed from V and 1 base from J, the gap between germline ends came to 10 bases. The CDR3 spans 13 residues. The DNA for the CDR3 is TGTGCCAGCAGACAAACACCATCCTACGAGCAGTACTTC. Residues: CASRQTPSYEQYF.

This clonotype was counted between two and nine times. The V call is TRBV6-5, the J call TRBJ2-7; 10 nucleotides align to TRBD1. The CDR3 is 13 amino acids. CDR1 and CDR2 (germline): MNHEY, SVGAGI. J was trimmed by 7 bases and V by 8 bases; bases with no gene match: 8. CDR3 DNA: TGTGCCAGCCGGACAGGGGGGCTGGGGGAGCAGTACTTC. Translated: CASRTGGLGEQYF.

In its sample, this clonotype was seen a few times. The chain carries TRBV20-1 and TRBJ1-1; no reliable D call. V dropped 2 bases and J dropped 0 bases, with 10 bases sitting between them. There are 14 residues in the CDR3. Per germline, CDR1 DFQATT and CDR2 SNEGSKA (reference sequence). The CDR3, as DNA: TGCAGTGCTAGAAGTGGACGGGTGAACACTGAAGCTTTCTTT. This translates into CSARSGRVNTEAFF.

The CDR3 coding sequence is TGTGCCAGCAGAGGCGGCTACTATGGCTACACCTTC. It encodes CASRGGYYGYTF. The rearrangement uses TRBV12-3 or TRBV12-4 and TRBJ1-2; D gene uncertain. The CDR3 totals 12 residues. V was trimmed by 6 bases and J by 3 bases, leaving 8 bases between them.

V usage is TRBV5-1 and J usage is TRBJ2-3; 14 nucleotides align to TRBD2. The V and J ends lost 3 bases and 0 bases, in that order; junction bases with no gene match: 9. CDR1 SGHRS and CDR2 YFSETQ come from the germline V gene. The CDR3 runs to 19 residues. The CDR3 here is CASSSAGTSGGASTDTQYF. The CDR3 DNA is TGCGCCAGCAGCTCGGCTGGGACTAGCGGGGGAGCTAGCACAGATACGCAGTATTTT.

This rearrangement joins TRBV5-6 to TRBJ2-1; 11 bases match TRBD1. Germline V gives CDR1 SGHDT, CDR2 YYEEEE. The CDR3 extends over 18 amino acids. After removal of 4 bases from V and 0 bases from J, the junction contained 9 bases not matched to a gene. CDR3 residues: CASSGTGGLVSSYNEQFF. The CDR3, as DNA: TGTGCCAGCAGCGGGACAGGGGGATTAGTCAGCTCCTACAATGAGCAGTTCTTC. The full variable domain, with the rest looked up from reference TRBV5-6 and TRBJ2-1, is DAGVTQSPTHLIKTRGQQVTLRCSPKSGHDTVSWYQQALGQGPQFIFQYYEEEERQRGNFPDRFSGHQFPNYSSELNVNALLLGDSALYLCASSGTGGLVSSYNEQFFGPGTRLTVL.

The CDR3 loop reads CASSLGLAGPDTQYF. DNA for the CDR3: TGTGCCAGCAGCTTGGGACTAGCGGGCCCAGATACGCAGTATTTT. The rearrangement joins TRBV7-8 to TRBJ2-3; 12 positions match TRBD2. With 3 bases clipped from V and 4 bases from J, the junction kept 2 bases outside the gene matches. This CDR3 spans 15 amino acids. Germline CDR1 is SGHVS and CDR2 is FQNEAQ.

The V and J genes are TRBV12-3 or TRBV12-4 and TRBJ2-6; no clear D. This CDR3 region has 15 residues. V shed 6 bases and J shed 0 bases, with 9 bases lying between them. In nucleotides, the CDR3 is TGTGCCAGCAGCTCACAGTCCTCTGGGGCCAACGTCCTGACTTTC. The encoded protein is CASSSQSSGANVLTF.

The rearrangement joins TRBV30 to TRBJ2-1, with D unresolved. Germline V CDR1 and CDR2: GTSNPN, SVGIG (reference sequence). The CDR3 has 14 amino acids. Trimming took off 3 bases at V and 2 bases at J, with 11 bases between the two ends. CDR3 sequence (DNA): TGTGCCTGGAGCCGCTCTATGGCCTACAATGAGCAGTTCTTC. Protein sequence: CAWSRSMAYNEQFF. The complete variable domain, with remaining parts taken from reference TRBV30 and TRBJ2-1, reads SQTIHQWPATLVQPVGSPLSLECTVEGTSNPNLYWYRQAAGRGLQLLFYSVGIGQISSEVPQNLSASRPQDRQFILSSKKLLLSDSGFYLCAWSRSMAYNEQFFGPGTRLTVL.

The chain joins TRBV6-4 to TRBJ2-1; TRBD2 matches at 9 bases. Unmatched junction bases numbered 1, after V lost 0 bases and J lost 4 bases. This CDR3 has 15 amino acids. Germline V lookup: CDR1 MRHNA, CDR2 SNTAGT. CDR3 amino acids: CASSDSLAGYNEQFF. The CDR3 DNA follows: TGTGCCAGCAGTGACTCTCTAGCGGGGTACAATGAGCAGTTCTTC.

In this sample, this clonotype turned up a few times. V is TRBV5-1 and J is TRBJ2-1; TRBD1 matches at 7 bases. CDR3 length: 14 residues. J was trimmed by 3 bases and V by 3 bases; bases with no gene match: 3. CDR1 is SGHRS, CDR2 YFSETQ, per germline. The CDR3 spells CASSSRTGYNEQFF. In DNA, the CDR3 is TGCGCCAGCAGCTCCCGGACAGGCTACAATGAGCAGTTCTTC.

J is TRBJ2-7 and V is TRBV3-1; weak D call: TRBD1 (5 bases). The CDR3 has 13 amino acids. Germline assignment: CDR1 LGHDT and CDR2 YNNKEL (reference sequence). V was clipped by 4 bases and J by 0 bases, with 7 bases between them. CDR3 sequence (DNA): TGTGCCAGCAGCCGACAGTTCTCCTACGAGCAGTACTTC. It specifies CASSRQFSYEQYF.

This clonotype was found a few times. This sequence joins TRBV29-1 and TRBJ2-7; 8 positions match TRBD1. Per germline, CDR1 SQVTM and CDR2 ANQGSEA. This CDR3 contains 15 residues. The V gene end was trimmed by 3 bases and the J gene end by 7 bases; junction bases not matched to a gene: 14. CDR3 nucleotides: TGCAGCGTTGATCCCCTCGGACAGGGTACGGGGGAGCAGTACTTC. Translated: CSVDPLGQGTGEQYF.

Only a few counts were recorded for this clonotype. V and J are TRBV7-3 and TRBJ2-7, with 7 bases matching TRBD2. The germline gives CDR1 SGHTA, CDR2 FQGTGA. The CDR3 is made up of 15 amino acids. The J segment lost 1 base and the V segment lost 5 bases, leaving 8 bases of the junction unmatched. The CDR3, as DNA: TGTGCCAGCAGCCCCGGGGGGACTACGTCCTACGAGCAGTACTTC. Amino acids: CASSPGGTTSYEQYF.

The sample holds a few counts of this clonotype. This chain joins TRBV12-3 or TRBV12-4 and TRBJ2-1; weak D call: TRBD2 (6 bases). The length of the CDR3 is 12 residues. Trimming stripped 5 bases from V and 9 bases from J, with 11 bases between. Here the CDR3 reads CASSLLAPEQFF. In DNA, the CDR3 is TGTGCCAGCAGTCTACTAGCTCCTGAGCAGTTCTTC.

In its sample, this clonotype was seen a few times. This chain links TRBV24-1 with TRBJ1-1; D gene ambiguous. The CDR3 runs to 14 residues. V lost 7 bases and J 0 bases, leaving 11 bases between the germline ends. CDR1 is KGHDR, CDR2 SFDVKD, per germline. The CDR3 DNA reads as TGTGCCACCAGAGACCTTAGCCTGAACACTGAAGCTTTCTTT. Its protein product is CATRDLSLNTEAFF.

CDR3: CASSPPLNWRGQPQHF. Written as DNA, the CDR3 is TGTGCCAGCAGTCCACCACTAAATTGGAGGGGACAGCCCCAGCATTTT. The chain has TRBV12-3 or TRBV12-4 and TRBJ1-5, with TRBD1 as a possible D gene (5 bases). The CDR3 extends over 16 amino acids. V lost 5 bases, J lost 7 bases, and 21 bases lay in between.

In its sample, this clonotype was seen many times. This sequence joins TRBV12-3 or TRBV12-4 and TRBJ2-1; D is unresolved. The CDR3 length is 12 residues. V was trimmed by 2 bases and J by 4 bases, leaving 3 bases between them. The CDR3 region is CASSLRYNEQFF. CDR3 in DNA: TGTGCCAGCAGTTTACGGTACAATGAGCAGTTCTTC.

This clonotype turned up a few times. The chain's CDR3 is CASSCGLEITDTQYF. As DNA, the CDR3 is TGTGCCAGCAGTTGTGGACTAGAAATCACAGATACGCAGTATTTT. The rearrangement links TRBV27 to TRBJ2-3; 7 bases align to TRBD2. V shed 4 bases and J 2 bases; nucleotides not matched to a gene: 6. Per germline, CDR1 MNHEY and CDR2 SMNVEV (reference sequence). The CDR3 is 15 residues long.

This sequence joins TRBV29-1 and TRBJ2-2, with unresolved D. V gave up 7 bases and J gave up 1 base, with 4 bases separating them. CDR3 length: 11 amino acids. Germline assignment: CDR1 SQVTM and CDR2 ANQGSEA. CDR3 sequence (DNA): TGCAGCGCCGAGAACACCGGGGAGCTGTTTTTT. Protein sequence: CSAENTGELFF.